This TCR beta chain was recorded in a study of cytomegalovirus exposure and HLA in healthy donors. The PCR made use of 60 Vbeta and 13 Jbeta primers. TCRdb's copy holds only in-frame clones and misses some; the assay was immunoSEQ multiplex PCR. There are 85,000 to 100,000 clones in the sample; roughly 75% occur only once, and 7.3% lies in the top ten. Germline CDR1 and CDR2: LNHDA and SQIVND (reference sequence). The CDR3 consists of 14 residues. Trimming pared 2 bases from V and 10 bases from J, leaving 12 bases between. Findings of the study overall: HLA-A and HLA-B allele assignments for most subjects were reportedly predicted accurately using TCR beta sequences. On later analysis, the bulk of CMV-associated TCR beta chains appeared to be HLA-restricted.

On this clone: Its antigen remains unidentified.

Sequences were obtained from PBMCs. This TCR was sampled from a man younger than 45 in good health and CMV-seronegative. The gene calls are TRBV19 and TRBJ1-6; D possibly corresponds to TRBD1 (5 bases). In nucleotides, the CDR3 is TGTGCCAGTAGTATAACAGGTCTCTCGTCACCCCTCCACTTT. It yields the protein CASSITGLSSPLHF. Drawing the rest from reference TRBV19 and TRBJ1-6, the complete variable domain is DGGITQSPKYLFRKEGQNVTLSCEQNLNHDAMYWYRQDPGQGLRLIYYSQIVNDFQKGDIAEGYSVSREKKESFPLTVTSAQKNPTAFYLCASSITGLSSPLHFGNGTRLTVT.